This T cell receptor beta chain was observed in a study of CD8 T cells in ankylosing spondylitis. Study-wide findings and caveats: There was reportedly significant enrichment of clones that were disease-linked in matched ankylosing spondylitis synovial fluid. Roughly eight highly homologous variants made up a TCR beta motif that seemed to typify ankylosing spondylitis blood. Within peripheral blood, clones linked to disease were CD8+ and relatively rare.

Looked up from germline, CDR1 is DFQATT and CDR2 is SNEGSKA (reference sequence). The junction had 11 bases not matched to a gene; V was cut back by 6 bases and J by 1 base. The CDR3 runs to 15 residues. This clonotype was seen ten or more times. Its cognate antigen is unknown. Construction of TCR beta libraries was performed using quantitative 5'-RACE with molecular barcodes. TCRdb processed the 5' RACE reads anew with MiXCR; each CDR3 protein has one entry. Found here are about 150,000 distinct CDR3 sequences, roughly 10% of them singletons; the top ten hold about 4%. The chain carries TRBV20-1 and TRBJ1-1, with 7 bases fitting TRBD1. The clonotype was recovered from a female donor with ankylosing spondylitis or in good health (not recorded which). Sequencing input: blood, either unsorted or a sorted T cell fraction (not recorded which). The CDR3 coding sequence is TGCAGTGCGCCTAATAAGGGGGCAGGGAACACTGAAGCTTTCTTT. Its translation: CSAPNKGAGNTEAFF.